A selection of T cell receptor beta chains follows, all from one sample in a study of graft-versus-host responses after intestinal transplantation. Produced via immunoSEQ multiplex PCR; TCRdb's table is partial and in-frame only. The data show around 37,000 clones, 75% to 90% seen once. The source was PBMCs, collected 1070 days after transplant. These receptors all come from a human patient who received an intestinal transplant, so some T cells may come from the graft donor. The CDR3 runs from the conserved cysteine through the conserved F or W. Each record gives: clone size, J gene, V gene, D gene, CDR3 DNA, CDR3 protein. The D gene is left open where the match is weak. Clone sizes are given selectively: once, few, many, or a class where the clone is expanded.

clone size: -
J gene: TRBJ2-5
V gene: TRBV28
D gene: TRBD1
CDR3 DNA: TGTGCCAGCAGAGGCCTGACAGGGGGGCAGGAGACCCAGTACTTC
CDR3 protein: CASRGLTGGQETQYF

clone size: once
J gene: TRBJ1-2
V gene: TRBV9
D gene: -
CDR3 DNA: TGTGCCAGCAGCGTAGAACCGGGGGCGGTGGGCTATGGCTACACCTTC
CDR3 protein: CASSVEPGAVGYGYTF

clone size: -
J gene: TRBJ2-7
V gene: TRBV9
D gene: -
CDR3 DNA: TGTGCCAGCAGCCCGGGACTTCGATCCTACGAGCAGTACTTC
CDR3 protein: CASSPGLRSYEQYF

clone size: -
J gene: TRBJ1-4
V gene: TRBV7-8
D gene: -
CDR3 DNA: TGTGCCAGCAGCTTAGCCAGGGGCCCTAATGAAAAACTGTTTTTT
CDR3 protein: CASSLARGPNEKLFF

clone size: -
J gene: TRBJ1-2
V gene: TRBV19
D gene: TRBD1
CDR3 DNA: TGTGCCAGTAGGTCACAGGGGGCCGCAAACTATGGCTACACCTTC
CDR3 protein: CASRSQGAANYGYTF

clone size: -
J gene: TRBJ2-5
V gene: TRBV2
D gene: -
CDR3 DNA: TGTGCCAGCAGTGAAAGAACGGGTAAAGAGACCCAGTACTTC
CDR3 protein: CASSERTGKETQYF

clone size: -
J gene: TRBJ2-1
V gene: TRBV19
D gene: TRBD2
CDR3 DNA: TGTGCCAGTAGTATACAGGGACTAGCGGGGGGCGCCTTTTACAATGAGCAGTTCTTC
CDR3 protein: CASSIQGLAGGAFYNEQFF

clone size: -
J gene: TRBJ2-5
V gene: TRBV2
D gene: -
CDR3 DNA: TGTGCCAGCAGCCGCCTAGAGGGCCAAGAGACCCAGTACTTC
CDR3 protein: CASSRLEGQETQYF

clone size: -
J gene: TRBJ2-3
V gene: TRBV29-1
D gene: -
CDR3 DNA: TGCAGCGTCAGGGGGGTCTTCTTTAAGCCAACAGATACGCAGTATTTT
CDR3 protein: CSVRGVFFKPTDTQYF

clone size: -
J gene: TRBJ2-7
V gene: TRBV6-1
D gene: -
CDR3 DNA: TGTGCCAGCAGTCCCTTACAGGGTCCCCTCTACGAGCAGTACTTC
CDR3 protein: CASSPLQGPLYEQYF

clone size: -
J gene: TRBJ2-3
V gene: TRBV18
D gene: -
CDR3 DNA: TGTGCCAGCTCACCAGAATGGCACAGCACAGATACGCAGTATTTT
CDR3 protein: CASSPEWHSTDTQYF

clone size: -
J gene: TRBJ2-2
V gene: TRBV2
D gene: -
CDR3 DNA: TGTGCCAGCAACGGGGGCAGGGCCGGGGAGCTGTTTTTT
CDR3 protein: CASNGGRAGELFF

clone size: -
J gene: TRBJ2-2
V gene: TRBV27
D gene: TRBD2
CDR3 DNA: TGTGCCAGCAGTACCCGGACTAGCGGGAGGTTGGGGACCGGGGAGCTGTTTTTT
CDR3 protein: CASSTRTSGRLGTGELFF

clone size: -
J gene: TRBJ2-2
V gene: TRBV4-1
D gene: TRBD2
CDR3 DNA: TGCGCCAGCAGCCCTCCGGGACTAGAATCCGGGGAGCTGTTTTTT
CDR3 protein: CASSPPGLESGELFF

clone size: -
J gene: TRBJ2-7
V gene: TRBV6-1
D gene: -
CDR3 DNA: TGTGCCAGCAAACAGTCGCACTCCTACGAGCAGTACTTC
CDR3 protein: CASKQSHSYEQYF

clone size: once
J gene: TRBJ2-6
V gene: TRBV15
D gene: -
CDR3 DNA: TGTGCCACCAGCTCTACAGGGCACTCTGGGGCCAACGTCCTGACTTTC
CDR3 protein: CATSSTGHSGANVLTF

clone size: -
J gene: TRBJ1-2
V gene: TRBV4-1
D gene: TRBD1
CDR3 DNA: TGCGCCAGCAGCCTCACCGGGACAGGCAACTATGGCTACACCTTC
CDR3 protein: CASSLTGTGNYGYTF

clone size: -
J gene: TRBJ2-7
V gene: TRBV4-1
D gene: -
CDR3 DNA: TGCGCCAGCAGCCAAGAAGAAATGGCGGGCGAGCAGTACTTC
CDR3 protein: CASSQEEMAGEQYF

clone size: -
J gene: TRBJ2-3
V gene: TRBV6-1
D gene: TRBD2
CDR3 DNA: TGTGCCAGCAGTGAACCGGACGTTCTAGCGGGGGGAGGGAGAGATACGCAGTATTTT
CDR3 protein: CASSEPDVLAGGGRDTQYF

clone size: -
J gene: TRBJ2-1
V gene: TRBV28
D gene: TRBD2
CDR3 DNA: TGTGCCAGCAGCCCTCTAGCGGGGGGGCTCTCTGAGCAGTTCTTC
CDR3 protein: CASSPLAGGLSEQFF

clone size: -
J gene: TRBJ2-1
V gene: TRBV19
D gene: -
CDR3 DNA: TGTGCCAGTAGTATAGCGGTCAGAAGCTCCTACAATGAGCAGTTCTTC
CDR3 protein: CASSIAVRSSYNEQFF

clone size: -
J gene: TRBJ2-3
V gene: TRBV29-1
D gene: -
CDR3 DNA: TGCAGCGTTGAAGCCCCAGGGGCAGATACGCAGTATTTT
CDR3 protein: CSVEAPGADTQYF

clone size: -
J gene: TRBJ2-7
V gene: TRBV7-2
D gene: TRBD2
CDR3 DNA: TGTGCCAGCAGCTTAGCGCGAGGGGAGCGGGGGTCCGGATTGGACGAGCAGTACTTC
CDR3 protein: CASSLARGERGSGLDEQYF

clone size: -
J gene: TRBJ2-3
V gene: TRBV5-1
D gene: -
CDR3 DNA: TGCGCCAGCAGCTTGGACTCTAGCACAGATACGCAGTATTTT
CDR3 protein: CASSLDSSTDTQYF

clone size: -
J gene: TRBJ1-2
V gene: TRBV4-2
D gene: -
CDR3 DNA: TGTGCCAGCAGCCAGAAAGGGGTACCCAACTATGGCTACACCTTC
CDR3 protein: CASSQKGVPNYGYTF

clone size: -
J gene: TRBJ1-6
V gene: TRBV5-1
D gene: -
CDR3 DNA: TGCGCCAGCAGCTCCAGAGACAAAACAGTGTCTGATTCACCCCTCCACTTT
CDR3 protein: CASSSRDKTVSDSPLHF

clone size: few
J gene: TRBJ1-3
V gene: TRBV28
D gene: -
CDR3 DNA: TGTGCCAGCAGTCTTGGGACCAAGGGTAACTCTGGAAACACCATATATTTT
CDR3 protein: CASSLGTKGNSGNTIYF

clone size: -
J gene: TRBJ2-5
V gene: TRBV5-1
D gene: -
CDR3 DNA: TGCGCCAGCAGCAGGACTGGCCGAGAGACCCAGTACTTC
CDR3 protein: CASSRTGRETQYF

clone size: -
J gene: TRBJ1-5
V gene: TRBV2
D gene: -
CDR3 DNA: TGTGCCAGCAGTGATGAAGGAGGTAGCAATCAGCCCCAGCATTTT
CDR3 protein: CASSDEGGSNQPQHF

clone size: -
J gene: TRBJ2-7
V gene: TRBV5-1
D gene: TRBD1
CDR3 DNA: TGCGCCAGCAGCCGAACCCCGGGACAGCCCAACGAGCAGTACTTC
CDR3 protein: CASSRTPGQPNEQYF

clone size: once
J gene: TRBJ1-6
V gene: TRBV5-1
D gene: -
CDR3 DNA: TGCGCCAGCAGCTTGAAGGTAAGAACGGGTTCACCCCTCCACTTT
CDR3 protein: CASSLKVRTGSPLHF

clone size: -
J gene: TRBJ2-7
V gene: TRBV7-8
D gene: -
CDR3 DNA: TGTGCCAGCAGCCCCAACCCCCGCGAGCAGTACTTC
CDR3 protein: CASSPNPREQYF

clone size: -
J gene: TRBJ2-1
V gene: TRBV25-1
D gene: -
CDR3 DNA: TGTGCCAGCAGCGGCCCCGGGGGGCTTTACAATGAGCAGTTCTTC
CDR3 protein: CASSGPGGLYNEQFF

clone size: -
J gene: TRBJ1-6
V gene: TRBV6-5
D gene: -
CDR3 DNA: TGTGCCAGCAGGGGCTCCGTTGGGTATTCACCCCTCCACTTT
CDR3 protein: CASRGSVGYSPLHF

clone size: -
J gene: TRBJ1-1
V gene: TRBV4-1
D gene: -
CDR3 DNA: TGCGCCAGCAGCCAAGAGGATTTTTCAGGGATGAACACTGAAGCTTTCTTT
CDR3 protein: CASSQEDFSGMNTEAFF

clone size: once
J gene: TRBJ2-3
V gene: TRBV5-4
D gene: -
CDR3 DNA: TGTGCCAGCAGCTTGGAGGCAGATACGCAGTATTTT
CDR3 protein: CASSLEADTQYF